These 30 T cell receptor beta chains share one sample of origin, sequenced in a study of blood T cell repertoires in COVID-19. Data came from immunoSEQ multiplex PCR; TCRdb stores just in-frame clones and leaves some out. The repertoire holds 250,000 to 350,000 clones, with 87% as singletons. Sequencing used PBMCs or T cells enriched from blood (not recorded which). Receptors were obtained from a woman aged 40 to 50 who had recovered from COVID-19.

The chain joins TRBV19 to TRBJ1-5; no clear D gene. Trimming left V 1 base short and J 7 bases short, with 14 bases between. The germline CDR1 and CDR2 sequences are LNHDA and SQIVND (reference sequence). The CDR3 loop spans 15 amino acids. The CDR3 sequence is CASSIGRAGGQPQHF. In nucleotides, the CDR3 is TGTGCCAGTAGTATAGGCCGGGCGGGCGGCCAGCCCCAGCATTTT.

This chain connects TRBV30 to TRBJ1-2; TRBD1 is a possible D gene (5 bases). The germline CDR1 and CDR2 sequences are GTSNPN and SVGIG (reference sequence). Between the trimmed V and J ends, which lost 2 bases and 7 bases, there was a span of 26 bases. CDR3 size: 17 residues. The CDR3 coding sequence is TGTGCCTGGAGTTATCAAGGGTTCGGCAGGGCTTCGGCTGGCTACACCTTC. This translates into CAWSYQGFGRASAGYTF. The whole variable domain, filled in from reference TRBV30 and TRBJ1-2, reads SQTIHQWPATLVQPVGSPLSLECTVEGTSNPNLYWYRQAAGRGLQLLFYSVGIGQISSEVPQNLSASRPQDRQFILSSKKLLLSDSGFYLCAWSYQGFGRASAGYTFGSGTRLTVV.

On this clone itself: The sample contains more than one DNA sequence encoding this CDR3. V is TRBV28 and J is TRBJ2-7; perhaps TRBD1 as D (6 bases). CDR3 length: 12 amino acids. Germline-derived CDR1 and CDR2 are MDHEN and SYDVKM. V was shortened by 5 bases and J by 3 bases, with 8 bases between the two germline ends. The CDR3 DNA sequence: TGTGCCAGCAGTCTCAGGGGCTACGAGCAGTACTTC. Its protein product is CASSLRGYEQYF.

V and J are TRBV11-2 and TRBJ1-1; D is uncertain. The CDR3 sequence is 13 residues long. Germline CDR1 SGHAT, CDR2 FQNNGV. The V gene lost 5 bases and the J gene lost 3 bases, with 10 bases spanning the gap. For the CDR3, the DNA is TGTGCCAGCAGCCCCCGACGGGACACTGAAGCTTTCTTT. Amino acid sequence: CASSPRRDTEAFF.

The V call is TRBV12-3 or TRBV12-4, the J call TRBJ2-7; no firm D call. The CDR3 sequence is 12 residues long. V lost 5 bases to trimming and J lost 1 base, with 6 bases between them. In DNA, the CDR3 is TGTGCCAGCAGTGACTTTTCCTACGAGCAGTACTTC. It codes for CASSDFSYEQYF.

The V and J genes are TRBV11-2 and TRBJ2-3; D gene uncertain. Germline V gives CDR1 SGHAT, CDR2 FQNNGV. V was pared by 5 bases and J by 4 bases, with 13 bases between. This CDR3 contains 14 residues. CDR3 sequence (DNA): TGTGCCAGCAGCCGAGCCCGCGGTCCAGATACGCAGTATTTT. Translation gives CASSRARGPDTQYF.

The sample holds one count of this clone. The rearrangement joins TRBV5-4 to TRBJ2-2, with D perhaps TRBD2 (5 bases). In germline, CDR1 is SGHNT, CDR2 YYREEE (reference sequence). The ends were cut back, 2 bases at V and 6 bases at J, with 20 bases in the middle. The CDR3 is 17 residues long. The CDR3 loop is CASSLGRPGVLSGELFF. DNA of the CDR3: TGTGCCAGCAGCTTAGGCCGACCCGGGGTCCTTTCCGGGGAGCTGTTTTTT. Filled out from reference TRBV5-4 and TRBJ2-2, the complete variable domain reads ETGVTQSPTHLIKTRGQQVTLRCSSQSGHNTVSWYQQALGQGPQFIFQYYREEENGRGNFPPRFSGLQFPNYSSELNVNALELDDSALYLCASSLGRPGVLSGELFFGEGSRLTVL.

This clone was observed a few times. This chain links TRBV11-2 with TRBJ2-2; perhaps TRBD1 as D (5 bases). Germline values: CDR1 SGHAT, CDR2 FQNNGV. The CDR3 sequence is 13 residues long. Trimming shortened V by 3 bases and J by 6 bases, and 8 bases separated the two germline ends. CDR3 nucleotide sequence: TGTGCCAGCAGCTTCCAAGGGGCCGGGGAGCTGTTTTTT. It translates to CASSFQGAGELFF.

V usage is TRBV11-2 and J usage is TRBJ2-3; 13 bases are shared with TRBD2. Germline CDR1 SGHAT, CDR2 FQNNGV. This CDR3 spans 16 amino acids. The trim removed 6 bases at V and 7 bases at J, leaving 10 bases unmatched. The CDR3 coding sequence is TGTGCCAGCAGTGCCCCGGGACTAGCGGGGACCCATACGCAGTATTTT. It yields the protein CASSAPGLAGTHTQYF.

The chain couples TRBV3-1 (or the pseudogene TRBV3-2) to TRBJ2-7, with 7 bases aligning to TRBD1. The CDR3 is made up of 15 amino acids. In germline, CDR1 is LGHDT, CDR2 YNNKEL (reference sequence). The trim removed 6 bases at V and 1 base at J, leaving 9 bases unmatched. CDR3 nucleotide sequence: TGTGCCAGCAGTCGAGGGACAGTATTTTCCTACGAGCAGTACTTC. The encoded protein is CASSRGTVFSYEQYF.

V gene TRBV4-2 combines with J gene TRBJ2-7; 10 nucleotides align to TRBD2. CDR1 and CDR2 from the germline V gene are LGHNA and YNFKEQ. With 1 base clipped from V and 4 bases from J, the junction kept 1 base outside the gene matches. The CDR3 runs to 14 residues. The CDR3 reads CASSQGSGGYEQYF. The CDR3 DNA reads as TGTGCCAGCAGCCAAGGTAGCGGGGGGTACGAGCAGTACTTC.

CDR3 coding DNA: TGTGCCAGCAGCGCCCCGACTACGGAGGAGACCCAGTACTTC. This sequence encodes CASSAPTTEETQYF. The rearrangement joins TRBV5-4 to TRBJ2-5; D is perhaps TRBD2 (5 bases). The CDR3 totals 14 residues. The V and J ends lost 4 bases and 5 bases respectively, with 15 bases between them. Germline V CDR1 and CDR2: SGHNT, YYREEE (reference sequence).

The genes are TRBV3-1 (or the pseudogene TRBV3-2) and TRBJ1-5; D not resolved. Trimming removed 4 bases at V and 6 bases at J, with 10 bases between. CDR1 is LGHDT, CDR2 YNNKEL, per germline (reference sequence). This CDR3 is 13 amino acids long. In nucleotides, the CDR3 is TGTGCCAGCAGCCGCGCCAGAGGTCAGCCCCAGCATTTT. This encodes CASSRARGQPQHF.

The chain links TRBV5-6 to TRBJ1-1; D is undetermined. Germline CDR1 SGHDT, CDR2 YYEEEE. The CDR3 is made up of 12 amino acids. Deletions cut 6 bases from V and 2 bases from J, with 8 bases between. CDR3 coding DNA: TGTGCCAGCACCGAGGGAAACACTGAAGCTTTCTTT. Its translation is CASTEGNTEAFF. The variable domain in full, with the rest retrieved from reference TRBV5-6 and TRBJ1-1, is DAGVTQSPTHLIKTRGQQVTLRCSPKSGHDTVSWYQQALGQGPQFIFQYYEEEERQRGNFPDRFSGHQFPNYSSELNVNALLLGDSALYLCASTEGNTEAFFGQGTRLTVV.

The chain links TRBV18 to TRBJ1-2; TRBD1 aligns across 7 bases. The germline V gene encodes CDR1 KGHSH and CDR2 LQKENI. The V and J ends lost 3 bases and 4 bases, in that order; junction bases with no gene match: 11. This CDR3 region has 16 residues. CDR3 sequence reads: CASSPLSRDRIYGYTF. CDR3 DNA: TGTGCCAGCTCACCGCTTTCCCGGGACAGAATCTATGGCTACACCTTC.

The CDR3 sequence: CASSTRTGGGDEQFF. The CDR3, as DNA: TGTGCCAGCAGCACCAGGACAGGGGGCGGGGATGAGCAGTTCTTC. This rearrangement joins TRBV7-8 to TRBJ2-1, with 11 bases lining up with TRBD1. CDR1 is SGHVS and CDR2 is FQNEAQ in the germline V gene. J gave up 8 bases and V 5 bases, and 8 bases lay outside the gene matches. This CDR3 comprises 15 residues.

The V and J genes are TRBV4-3 and TRBJ2-1; maybe TRBD1 (5 bases). The ends were cut back, 4 bases at V and 8 bases at J, with 15 bases in the middle. Per germline, CDR1 LGHNA and CDR2 YSLEER. This CDR3 spans 14 amino acids. CDR3 loop: CASSRGALRDEQFF. The CDR3 DNA follows: TGCGCCAGCAGCCGTGGGGCGCTCCGGGATGAGCAGTTCTTC.

In its sample, this clone was seen a few times. This chain connects TRBV28 to TRBJ2-7, with 11 bases that match TRBD2. This CDR3 contains 13 residues. With 6 bases clipped from V and 13 bases from J, the junction kept 11 bases outside the gene matches. CDR1 is MDHEN, CDR2 SYDVKM, per germline. The CDR3 DNA reads TGTGCCAGCAGGGGACCCGGGACTAGCGGACTCTACTTC. Amino acids: CASRGPGTSGLYF.

This clone was picked up one time. The chain is built from TRBV4-3 and TRBJ2-3, with 8 bases identical to TRBD2. V was pared by 2 bases and J by 2 bases, with 9 bases of the junction left unmatched. This CDR3 is 17 amino acids long. CDR1 is LGHNA and CDR2 is YSLEER in the germline V gene. CDR3 amino acids: CASSQQRTSWSTDTQYF. For the CDR3, the DNA is TGCGCCAGCAGCCAACAACGGACTAGCTGGTCCACAGATACGCAGTATTTT.

The J gene is TRBJ1-1, the V gene TRBV5-1; D may be TRBD1 (5 bases). This CDR3 comprises 13 residues. Germline lookup yields CDR1 SGHRS and CDR2 YFSETQ. The ends were cut back, 7 bases at V and 3 bases at J, with 13 bases in the middle. The CDR3, as DNA: TGCGCCAGCCGAGCCCTAGGGGACACTGAAGCTTTCTTT. As protein: CASRALGDTEAFF.

This chain uses TRBV6-2 or TRBV6-3 with TRBJ2-1; 10 nucleotides line up with TRBD2. CDR3 length equals 14 residues. CDR1 MNHEY and CDR2 SVGEGT come from the germline V gene. V trimming: 6 bases; J trimming: 9 bases; junction bases outside the gene matches: 8. CDR3 residues: CASSASGSRGEQFF. The CDR3 DNA reads TGTGCCAGCAGCGCTAGCGGGAGTAGGGGTGAGCAGTTCTTC.

This chain uses TRBV3-1 (or the pseudogene TRBV3-2) with TRBJ2-2; D is undetermined. Germline V CDR1 and CDR2: LGHDT, YNNKEL (reference sequence). CDR3 length: 14 amino acids. Trimming stripped 4 bases from V and 0 bases from J, with 6 bases between. CDR3 in DNA: TGTGCCAGCAGCCCTCTAGCGAACACCGGGGAGCTGTTTTTT. Translation gives CASSPLANTGELFF.

The chain recombines TRBV28 with TRBJ1-6; D is unclear. Trimming took off 6 bases at V and 14 bases at J, with 14 bases between the two ends. The CDR3 is made up of 12 amino acids. The germline gives CDR1 MDHEN, CDR2 SYDVKM. CDR3 in amino acids: CASRSGPRALHF. CDR3 DNA sequence: TGTGCCAGCAGGTCGGGCCCGCGGGCCCTCCACTTT.

In this sample, this clone turned up once. This chain uses TRBV12-3 or TRBV12-4 with TRBJ2-7, with 7 nucleotides matching TRBD1. With V trimmed by 5 bases and J by 1 base, 2 bases remained unmatched. CDR3 length equals 13 residues. The CDR3 protein is CASSRDRSYEQYF. CDR3 nucleotide sequence: TGTGCCAGCAGTCGGGACAGATCCTACGAGCAGTACTTC.

The CDR3 bases are TGTGCCAGCAGTTCTAGTACCCAGGGGGACTATGGCTACACCTTC. Its protein product is CASSSSTQGDYGYTF. This chain connects TRBV6-2 or TRBV6-3 to TRBJ1-2; 7 nucleotides match TRBD1. CDR1 is MNHEY and CDR2 is SVGEGT in the germline V gene. Germline trimming cut 4 bases from V and 3 bases from J; bases unmatched to any gene: 8. This CDR3 spans 15 amino acids.

The CDR3 nucleotides are TGTGCCAGCAGCTTAGAAGGGGCCGAATACAATGAGCAGTTCTTC. Protein product: CASSLEGAEYNEQFF. The V call is TRBV7-2, the J call TRBJ2-1; D is possibly TRBD1 (5 bases). The CDR3 consists of 15 residues. V lost 1 base, J lost 4 bases, and 11 bases lay in between. Germline CDR1 SGHTA, CDR2 FQGNSA.

The gene calls are TRBV30 and TRBJ1-1; tentative D call: TRBD1 (5 bases). In germline, CDR1 is GTSNPN, CDR2 SVGIG (reference sequence). The CDR3 runs to 15 residues. V shed 2 bases and J shed 3 bases, with 16 bases lying between them. The CDR3 loop is CAWSSLLGQDTEAFF. Written as DNA, the CDR3 is TGTGCCTGGAGTTCCCTCCTGGGGCAAGACACTGAAGCTTTCTTT.

V gene TRBV5-6 combines with J gene TRBJ2-3, with TRBD2 matching 12 bases. J was trimmed by 4 bases and V by 3 bases; bases with no gene match: 6. Per the germline V gene, CDR1 is SGHDT and CDR2 is YYEEEE. The CDR3 sequence is 16 residues long. CDR3 region: CASSSLLAGGADTQYF. CDR3 in DNA: TGTGCCAGCAGCTCCTTACTAGCGGGGGGAGCAGATACGCAGTATTTT. The variable domain in full, completed from reference TRBV5-6 and TRBJ2-3, reads DAGVTQSPTHLIKTRGQQVTLRCSPKSGHDTVSWYQQALGQGPQFIFQYYEEEERQRGNFPDRFSGHQFPNYSSELNVNALLLGDSALYLCASSSLLAGGADTQYFGPGTRLTVL.

The CDR3 DNA sequence: TGTGCCAGCAGTTTACTAGCGGGACAGGCGGACGAGCAGTACTTC. Protein: CASSLLAGQADEQYF. The V call is TRBV28, the J call TRBJ2-7; tentatively, D is TRBD2 (9 bases). Looked up from germline, CDR1 is MDHEN and CDR2 is SYDVKM. This CDR3 contains 15 residues. V lost 2 bases and J lost 5, with 16 bases in between.

This clone was seen only once. The chain carries TRBV3-1 (or the pseudogene TRBV3-2) and TRBJ1-5; maybe TRBD1 (5 bases). This CDR3 region has 15 residues. V lost 3 bases and J 4 bases, leaving 13 bases between the germline ends. CDR1 LGHDT and CDR2 YNNKEL come from the germline V gene (reference sequence). The CDR3 spells CASSHGTGINQPQHF. CDR3 DNA: TGTGCCAGCAGCCATGGAACAGGAATTAATCAGCCCCAGCATTTT.